A single T cell receptor beta chain is shown here with its context. The antigen remains unidentified. This entry comes from a study of radiotherapy plus CTLA-4 blockade in lung cancer. Those with chemo-refractory metastatic non-small-cell lung cancer were treated with focal radiation combined with CTLA-4 blockade using ipilimumab. Study-wide results and limits: The study found tumor-derived TCR clones expanded in blood after radiotherapy plus ipilimumab. Best predicting response, reportedly, were early blood T cell clone dynamics, with interferon-beta.

Sequenced by immunoSEQ multiplex PCR; TCRdb stores in-frame clones only, minus some. The sample shows 90,000 to 95,000 clones, roughly 80% of them seen only once. This CDR3 comprises 13 residues. Per the germline V gene, CDR1 is SQVTM and CDR2 is ANQGSEA. V shed 2 bases and J shed 2 bases, with 7 bases lying between them. The sample consisted of peripheral blood, taken from a patient treated with radiotherapy plus ipilimumab. The chain carries TRBV29-1 and TRBJ2-1, with D perhaps matching TRBD1 (5 bases). The clonotype comes from a human donor with non-small cell lung cancer who had stable disease on radiotherapy plus ipilimumab. The CDR3 region has the DNA TGCAGCGTTGAAAGGGGAACCTACAATGAGCAGTTCTTC. This gives the protein CSVERGTYNEQFF.